The 8 T cell receptor beta chains reported below all come from one sample, sequenced in a study of T-cell memory formation after mild COVID-19. TCRdb redid the calling of the 5' RACE reads with MiXCR, one entry per CDR3 protein. Of about 49,000 distinct CDR3 sequences detected, 7.3% appear once; the ten largest clones hold roughly 1.5%. The sequenced sample consisted of PBMCs or a T cell subset sorted from them (not recorded which). These receptors came from a young man who had mild COVID-19 (a few samples of this study predate the infection). Cell type and time point are not known.

This rearrangement joins TRBV15 to TRBJ1-2; D is unresolved. The CDR3 has 12 amino acids. V was clipped by 0 bases and J by 8 bases, with 7 bases between them. CDR1 is LNHNV, CDR2 YYDKDF, per germline (reference sequence). The CDR3 DNA reads as TGTGCCACCAGCAGAGATTCGAGAGGCTACACCTTC. Translated, it gives CATSRDSRGYTF.

This clonotype has a handful of counts. This sequence joins TRBV7-8 and TRBJ2-7, with D maybe TRBD2 (6 bases). V shed 5 bases and J shed 0 bases, with 14 bases lying between them. Germline V gene lookup returns CDR1 SGHVS and CDR2 FQNEAQ. There are 15 residues in the CDR3. The CDR3 bases are TGTGCCAGCAGCCACCGGGACGGGGGCTCCTACGAGCAGTACGTC. As protein: CASSHRDGGSYEQYV.

Turning to this clonotype: One base away lies a much larger clone, so this may be a sequencing read error. The chain employs TRBV5-4 and TRBJ2-3, with TRBD2 identical over 9 bases. J gave up 1 base and V 0 bases, and 3 bases lay outside the gene matches. The CDR3 runs 16 residues. The V gene's germline CDR1 is SGHNT and CDR2 YYREEE (reference sequence). Written as DNA, the CDR3 is TGTGCCAGCAGCTTGGATCCTAGCGGGGGCACAGATACGCAGTATTTT. Protein product: CASSLDPSGGTDTQYF. The whole variable domain, remainder taken from reference TRBV5-4 and TRBJ2-3, is ETGVTQSPTHLIKTRGQQVTLRCSSQSGHNTVSWYQQALGQGPQFIFQYYREEENGRGNFPPRFSGLQFPNYSSELNVNALELDDSALYLCASSLDPSGGTDTQYFGPGTRLTVL.

This clonotype showed up just a few times. The rearrangement links TRBV18 to TRBJ2-2, with 8 bases identical to TRBD1. Germline V gene data show CDR1 as KGHSH and CDR2 as LQKENI. CDR3 size: 17 residues. Trimming removed 3 bases from V and 0 bases from J; junction bases left unmatched: 6. The CDR3 nucleotides are TGTGCCAGCTCACCCTACCTGGGACAGGCGAACACCGGGGAGCTGTTTTTT. Translating gives CASSPYLGQANTGELFF.

This clonotype appeared many times. The chain couples TRBV4-1 to TRBJ1-2; 8 nucleotides match TRBD1. Germline values: CDR1 MGHRA, CDR2 YSYEKL. The CDR3 has 17 residues. V gave up 1 base and J gave up 0 bases; unmatched junction bases: 7. In nucleotides, the CDR3 is TGCGCCAGCAGCCAAGTACTCCGGACAGGGTCTAACTATGGCTACACCTTC. Translating it yields CASSQVLRTGSNYGYTF.

This clonotype was observed a handful of times. The V call is TRBV4-1, the J call TRBJ2-3; D call uncertain. The V gene lost 5 bases and the J gene lost 0 bases, with 9 bases spanning the gap. Germline assignment: CDR1 MGHRA and CDR2 YSYEKL. The CDR3 totals 14 residues. CDR3 loop: CASSGHGSTDTQYF. DNA for the CDR3: TGCGCCAGCAGCGGGCACGGTAGCACAGATACGCAGTATTTT.

This clonotype was detected many times. The CDR3 nucleotides are TGTGCCACCAGTGATCCGTTGGGACTAGCGGGCGCAGATACGCAGTATTTT. Protein product: CATSDPLGLAGADTQYF. This sequence joins TRBV24-1 and TRBJ2-3; 12 nucleotides align to TRBD2. V shed 3 bases and J 4 bases; nucleotides not matched to a gene: 7. CDR1 and CDR2 (germline): KGHDR, SFDVKD. CDR3 size: 17 residues.

V is TRBV7-2 and J is TRBJ2-1; a weak D match, TRBD1 (6 bases). This CDR3 has 12 amino acids. V dropped 4 bases and J dropped 13 bases, with 14 bases sitting between them. The germline V gene has CDR1 SGHTA and CDR2 FQGNSA. The CDR3 region is CASSSIGTQQFF. The CDR3 nucleotides read TGTGCCAGCAGCTCCATCGGGACACAACAGTTCTTC.